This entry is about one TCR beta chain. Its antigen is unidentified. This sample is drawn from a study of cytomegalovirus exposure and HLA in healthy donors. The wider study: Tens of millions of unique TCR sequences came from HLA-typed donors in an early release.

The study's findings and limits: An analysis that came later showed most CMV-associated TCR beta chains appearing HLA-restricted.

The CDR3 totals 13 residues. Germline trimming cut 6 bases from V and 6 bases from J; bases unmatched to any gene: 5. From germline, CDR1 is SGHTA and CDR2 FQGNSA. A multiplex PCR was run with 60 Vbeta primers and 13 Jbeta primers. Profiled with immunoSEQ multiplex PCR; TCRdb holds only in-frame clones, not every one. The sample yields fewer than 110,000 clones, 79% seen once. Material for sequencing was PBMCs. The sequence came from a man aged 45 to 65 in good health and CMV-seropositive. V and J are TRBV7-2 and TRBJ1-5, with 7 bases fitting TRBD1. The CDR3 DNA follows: TGTGCCAGCAGACGCGACAGGGTTCAGCCCCAGCATTTT. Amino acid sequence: CASRRDRVQPQHF.